The entry below describes one T cell receptor (beta chain). Original analysis: Estimation of nucleated cell counts was performed using reference gene primer amplification. Assay: immunoSEQ multiplex PCR; the TCRdb copy retains only in-frame clones and omits some. V, J and clone size are those of that table, while D and trimming were read from the DNA. This sample has fewer than 80,000 clones, with roughly 89% found just once. The sample originates from a study of blood T cell repertoires in COVID-19. Study information: Whether acute or convalescent, the COVID-19 samples came from the United States, Italy and Spain. Sample material is recorded as cDNA or gDNA derived from T cells, B-cell-depleted T cells, or PBMCs.

CDR1 is KGHSH, CDR2 LQKENI, per germline. The CDR3 extends over 14 amino acids. V shed 10 bases and J 8 bases; nucleotides not matched to a gene: 6. The chain employs TRBV18 and TRBJ2-1, with 15 bases matching TRBD2. This clonotype was sampled from a man in his fifties with acute or convalescent COVID-19. The sample was peripheral blood. In DNA form, the CDR3 reads TGTGCCACCCAAGGGACTAGCGGGAGGTATGAGCAGTTCTTC. Its protein is CATQGTSGRYEQFF.